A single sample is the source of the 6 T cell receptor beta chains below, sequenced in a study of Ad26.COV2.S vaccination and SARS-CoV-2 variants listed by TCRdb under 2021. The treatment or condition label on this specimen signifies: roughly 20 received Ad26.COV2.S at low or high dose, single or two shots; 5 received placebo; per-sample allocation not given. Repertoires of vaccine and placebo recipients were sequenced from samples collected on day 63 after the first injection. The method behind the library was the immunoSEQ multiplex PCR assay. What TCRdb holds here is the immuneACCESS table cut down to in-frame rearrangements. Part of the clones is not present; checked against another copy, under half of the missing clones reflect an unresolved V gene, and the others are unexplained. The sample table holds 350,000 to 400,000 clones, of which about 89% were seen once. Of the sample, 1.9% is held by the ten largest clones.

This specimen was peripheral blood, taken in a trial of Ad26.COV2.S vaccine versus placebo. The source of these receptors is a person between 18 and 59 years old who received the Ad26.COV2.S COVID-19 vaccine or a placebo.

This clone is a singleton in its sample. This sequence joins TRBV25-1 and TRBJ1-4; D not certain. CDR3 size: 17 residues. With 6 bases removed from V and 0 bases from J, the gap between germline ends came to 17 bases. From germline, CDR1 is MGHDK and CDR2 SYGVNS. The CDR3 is CASSDVRKAATNEKLFF. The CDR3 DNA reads TGTGCCAGCAGCGACGTACGGAAAGCGGCAACTAATGAAAAACTGTTTTTT.

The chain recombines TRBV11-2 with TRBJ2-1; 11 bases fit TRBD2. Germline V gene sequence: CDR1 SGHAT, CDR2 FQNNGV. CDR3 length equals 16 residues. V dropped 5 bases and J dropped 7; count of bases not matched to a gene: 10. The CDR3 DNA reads TGTGCCAGCAGCCCCCTTAGCGGGAGGGCCAAAAATGAGCAGTTCTTC. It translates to CASSPLSGRAKNEQFF.

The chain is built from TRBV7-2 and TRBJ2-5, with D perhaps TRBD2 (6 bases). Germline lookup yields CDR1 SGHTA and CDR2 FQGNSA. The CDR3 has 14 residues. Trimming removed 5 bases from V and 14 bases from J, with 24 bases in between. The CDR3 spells CASSPTPRGSFSYF. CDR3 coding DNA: TGTGCCAGCAGCCCCACCCCGCGGGGCTCCTTTTCCTACTTC.

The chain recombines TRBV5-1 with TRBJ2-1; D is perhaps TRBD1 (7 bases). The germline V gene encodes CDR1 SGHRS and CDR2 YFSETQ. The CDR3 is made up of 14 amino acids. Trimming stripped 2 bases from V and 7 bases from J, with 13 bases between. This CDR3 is CASSLGGGTNEQFF. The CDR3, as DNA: TGCGCCAGCAGCTTAGGGGGCGGGACGAATGAGCAGTTCTTC.

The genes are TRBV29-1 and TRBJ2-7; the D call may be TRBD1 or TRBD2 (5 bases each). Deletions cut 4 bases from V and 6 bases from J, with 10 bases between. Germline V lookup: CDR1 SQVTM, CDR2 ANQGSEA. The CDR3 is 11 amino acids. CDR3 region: CSVGEGTEQYF. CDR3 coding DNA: TGCAGCGTTGGTGAAGGGACCGAGCAGTACTTC.

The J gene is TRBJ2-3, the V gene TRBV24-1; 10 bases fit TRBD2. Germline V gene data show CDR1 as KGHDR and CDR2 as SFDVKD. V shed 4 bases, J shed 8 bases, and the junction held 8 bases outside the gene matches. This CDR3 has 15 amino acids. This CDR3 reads CATSDQSGRAATQYF. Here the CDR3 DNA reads TGTGCCACCAGTGACCAAAGCGGGAGGGCAGCTACGCAGTATTTT.